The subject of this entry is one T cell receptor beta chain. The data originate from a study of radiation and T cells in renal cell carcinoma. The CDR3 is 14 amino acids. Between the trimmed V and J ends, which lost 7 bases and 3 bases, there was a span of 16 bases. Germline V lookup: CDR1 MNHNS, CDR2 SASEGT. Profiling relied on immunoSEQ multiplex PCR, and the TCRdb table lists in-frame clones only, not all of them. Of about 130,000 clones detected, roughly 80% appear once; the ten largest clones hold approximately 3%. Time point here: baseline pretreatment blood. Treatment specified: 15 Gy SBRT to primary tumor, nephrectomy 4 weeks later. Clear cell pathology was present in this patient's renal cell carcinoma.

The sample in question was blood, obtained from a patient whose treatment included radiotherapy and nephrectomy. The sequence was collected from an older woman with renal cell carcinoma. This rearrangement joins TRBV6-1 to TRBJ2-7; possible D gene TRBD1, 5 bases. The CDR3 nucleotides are TGTGCCAGCACCCCCCTAGGGGCGTTCTACGAGCAGTACTTC. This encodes CASTPLGAFYEQYF.